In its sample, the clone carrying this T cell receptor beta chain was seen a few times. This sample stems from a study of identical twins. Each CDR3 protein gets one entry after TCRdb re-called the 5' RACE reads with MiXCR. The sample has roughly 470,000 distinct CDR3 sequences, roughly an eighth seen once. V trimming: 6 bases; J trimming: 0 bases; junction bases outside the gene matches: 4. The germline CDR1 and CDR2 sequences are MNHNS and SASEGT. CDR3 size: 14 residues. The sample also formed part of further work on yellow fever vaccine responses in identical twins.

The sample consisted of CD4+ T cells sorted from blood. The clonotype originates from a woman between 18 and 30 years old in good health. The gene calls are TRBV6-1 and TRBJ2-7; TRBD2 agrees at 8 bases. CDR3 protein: CASRRTSTSYEQYF. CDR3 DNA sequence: TGTGCCAGCAGAAGGACTAGCACCTCCTACGAGCAGTACTTC.